The clone carrying this T cell receptor (beta chain) was observed a few times. What it binds is unknown. One end of the junction is discordant with germline, which a read error may explain. The authors built TCR beta libraries using iRepertoire HTBI primers and Arm-PCR of CDR3 regions. A single record per CDR3 protein comes from TCRdb applying MiXCR to the multiplex PCR reads. Of 450,000 to 650,000 distinct CDR3 sequences in the sample, more than 15% are singletons; the top ten hold 20% to 30%. Germline V lookup: CDR1 SNHLY, CDR2 FYNNEI. The CDR3 consists of 15 residues. The source of the sample is a study of regulatory T cells in long-lasting Graves disease. Study-level results: TRBV28 was favored in persistent disease, as were TRBJ1-2 and TRBJ2-5.

Described time point: newly diagnosed GD, antithyroid drugs for less than 3 months. With RNA extracted from PBMCs as input, the TCR library was made. The sample was also linked to a second study, of T cells in Graves' hyperthyroidism and ophthalmopathy.

This receptor was taken from a woman aged 35-65 years with Graves disease. This chain connects TRBV2 to TRBJ1-5; 11 nucleotides align to TRBD1. Sequenced here: peripheral blood mononuclear cells (PBMCs), sampled at new diagnosis, from a patient treated with antithyroid drugs. This CDR3 reads CASSQWTGGNQPQHF. CDR3 DNA: TGTGCCAGCAGTCAATGGACAGGGGGCAACCAGCCCCAGCATTTT.